This TCR beta chain comes out of a study of blood T cell repertoires in COVID-19. Study at large: Material from acute and convalescent COVID-19 was sourced from the United States, Italy and Spain. From T cells, B-cell-depleted T cells, or PBMCs came the material, which was cDNA or gDNA.

This clone was seen only a few times. In the authors' workflow: Amplified reference gene primers provided the basis for estimating nucleated cell counts. Sequencing used immunoSEQ multiplex PCR; TCRdb keeps in-frame clones, though not all of them. Clone size and V and J calls were adopted from that table, with D and trimming inferred from the DNA. Among about 93,000 clones listed, approximately 86% were seen once. The sequenced sample consisted of peripheral blood. The TCR sequence derives from a woman aged 80 or over with acute or convalescent COVID-19.

The CDR3 nucleotides are TGTGCTAGTGGCCGAGGGGGCATAAATGAAAAACTGTTTTTT. This translates into CASGRGGINEKLFF. The chain combines TRBV12-5 with TRBJ1-4, with 7 bases fitting TRBD1. V was pared by 6 bases and J by 5 bases, with 6 bases of the junction left unmatched. In germline, CDR1 is LGHNT, CDR2 FRNRAP. This CDR3 spans 14 amino acids.